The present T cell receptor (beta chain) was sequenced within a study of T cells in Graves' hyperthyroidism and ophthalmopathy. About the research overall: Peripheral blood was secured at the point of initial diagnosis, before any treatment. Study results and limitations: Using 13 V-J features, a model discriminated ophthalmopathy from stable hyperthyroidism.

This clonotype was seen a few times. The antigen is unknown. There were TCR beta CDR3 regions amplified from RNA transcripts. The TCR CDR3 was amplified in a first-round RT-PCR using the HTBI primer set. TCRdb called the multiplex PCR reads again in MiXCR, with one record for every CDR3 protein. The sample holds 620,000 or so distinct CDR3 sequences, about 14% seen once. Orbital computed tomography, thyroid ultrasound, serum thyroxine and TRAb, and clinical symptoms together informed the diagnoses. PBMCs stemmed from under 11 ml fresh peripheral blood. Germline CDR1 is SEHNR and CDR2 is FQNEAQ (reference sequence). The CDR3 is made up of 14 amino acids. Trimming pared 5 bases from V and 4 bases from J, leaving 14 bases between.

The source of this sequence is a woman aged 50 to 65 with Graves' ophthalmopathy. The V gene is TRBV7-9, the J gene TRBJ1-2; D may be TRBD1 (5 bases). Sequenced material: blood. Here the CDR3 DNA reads TGTGCCAGCAGCCCCCCAGGGTCTGGCTATGGCTACACCTTC. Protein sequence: CASSPPGSGYGYTF.